The 23 T cell receptor beta chains in this list originate from one sample, sequenced in a study of T-cell memory formation after mild COVID-19. TCRdb called the 5' RACE reads again in MiXCR, with one record for every CDR3 protein. Of about 610,000 distinct CDR3 sequences in the sample, roughly 17% were seen once. The source material was PBMCs or a T cell subset sorted from them (not recorded which). These receptors were taken from an adult woman who had mild COVID-19 (a few samples of this study predate the infection). Cell type and time point are not known.

This rearrangement joins TRBV6-6 to TRBJ1-2; 7 nucleotides agree with TRBD1. CDR1 MNHNY and CDR2 SVGAGI come from the germline V gene (reference sequence). The CDR3 runs to 15 residues. V lost 2 bases and J lost 8; bases outside the gene matches: 11. Written as DNA, the CDR3 is TGTGCCAGCAGTTACCCTCTGAGAGGGGGCGAGGGCTACACCTTC. Translated, it gives CASSYPLRGGEGYTF.

The chain uses TRBV7-2 and TRBJ2-7; 7 bases line up with TRBD2. The CDR3 consists of 14 residues. V lost 4 bases to trimming and J lost 5 bases; unmatched junction nucleotides: 8. Germline CDR1 SGHTA, CDR2 FQGNSA. CDR3 bases: TGTGCCAGCAGCTCAGGACGGGGGGTCCACGAGCAGTACTTC. This gives the protein CASSSGRGVHEQYF.

The chain carries TRBV12-3 or TRBV12-4 and TRBJ1-2; possible D gene TRBD1, 6 bases. V lost 6 bases and J 8 bases, leaving 13 bases between the germline ends. CDR3 length: 12 amino acids. CDR3 coding DNA: TGTGCCAGCAGCCCGGACAGTCGGGGCTACACCTTC. Its protein is CASSPDSRGYTF.

V gene TRBV20-1 combines with J gene TRBJ2-1; D is unclear. V was trimmed by 5 bases and J by 0 bases, leaving 11 bases between them. The CDR3 has 14 residues. The germline CDR1 and CDR2 sequences are DFQATT and SNEGSKA (reference sequence). The CDR3 nucleotides are TGCAGTGCTCAAAGCCCGGGCTCCTACAATGAGCAGTTCTTC. This sequence encodes CSAQSPGSYNEQFF.

The chain couples TRBV14 to TRBJ1-2; TRBD1 aligns across 7 bases. Germline lookup yields CDR1 SGHDN and CDR2 FVKESK. The CDR3 is 14 residues long. The ends lost 4 bases at V and 4 bases at J; junction bases unmatched: 6. CDR3 loop: CASSPQTGIYGYTF. CDR3 coding DNA: TGTGCCAGCAGCCCTCAGACAGGGATCTATGGCTACACCTTC.

This clonotype was seen at least ten times. The J gene is TRBJ2-1, the V gene TRBV4-2; D is perhaps TRBD2 (7 bases). The CDR3 is made up of 18 amino acids. Germline loops: CDR1 LGHNA, CDR2 YNFKEQ. Trimming took off 4 bases at V and 0 bases at J, with 19 bases between the two ends. The CDR3, as DNA: TGTGCCAGCAGCCGGGGGCTAAGCGGGGATGGCTCCTACAATGAGCAGTTCTTC. Translating it yields CASSRGLSGDGSYNEQFF.

This sequence joins TRBV5-1 and TRBJ1-1; TRBD1 matches at 7 bases. The CDR3 length is 16 residues. The trim removed 5 bases at V and 1 base at J, leaving 11 bases unmatched. Germline CDR1 and CDR2: SGHRS and YFSETQ. The CDR3 spells CASSPSSGQANTEAFF. The CDR3 DNA reads TGCGCCAGCAGTCCGAGCTCTGGACAGGCGAACACTGAAGCTTTCTTT.

J is TRBJ1-2 and V is TRBV4-1; D is unclear. This CDR3 contains 14 residues. The V end lost 1 base, the J end lost 4 bases, and 10 bases lay between the germline ends. Germline lookup yields CDR1 MGHRA and CDR2 YSYEKL. CDR3 amino acids: CASSQVFGTYGYTF. CDR3 DNA sequence: TGCGCCAGCAGCCAAGTTTTCGGAACCTATGGCTACACCTTC.

This clonotype was observed at least ten times. The CDR3 DNA reads as TGCAGTGCTACCGTGGGGACAGCTTTATACTATGGCTACACCTTC. The encoded protein is CSATVGTALYYGYTF. The rearrangement joins TRBV20-1 to TRBJ1-2; TRBD1 matches 7 bases. There are 15 residues in the CDR3. CDR1 is DFQATT and CDR2 is SNEGSKA in the germline V gene (reference sequence). J gave up 3 bases and V 4 bases, and 11 bases lay outside the gene matches.

This clonotype came up a few times. The rearrangement links TRBV9 to TRBJ1-1, with D maybe TRBD1 (6 bases). This CDR3 has 15 residues. Germline CDR1 and CDR2: SGDLS and YYNGEE. The germline V and J ends were trimmed by 3 bases and 2 bases, with 14 bases remaining between them. CDR3 protein: CASSARGAVNTEAFF. CDR3 in DNA: TGTGCCAGCAGCGCGAGGGGGGCAGTCAACACTGAAGCTTTCTTT.

In DNA form, the CDR3 reads TGTGCCAGCGGCCGCCCACTAGCGGGAGTCTTCTACGAGCAGTACTTC. Translated, it gives CASGRPLAGVFYEQYF. This sequence joins TRBV7-9 and TRBJ2-7; 11 nucleotides agree with TRBD2. The CDR3 has 16 amino acids. Trimming removed 8 bases from V and 3 bases from J; junction bases left unmatched: 12. From germline, CDR1 is SEHNR and CDR2 FQNEAQ (reference sequence).

This clonotype was counted many times. This sequence joins TRBV5-5 and TRBJ2-7; possibly TRBD2 for D (6 bases). V lost 0 bases to trimming and J lost 3 bases, with 16 bases between them. Per germline, CDR1 SGHKS and CDR2 YYEKEE (reference sequence). This CDR3 region has 16 residues. For the CDR3, the DNA is TGTGCCAGCAGCTTGGATACTGCTAGCGTGGTCTACGAGCAGTACTTC. Amino acids: CASSLDTASVVYEQYF.

This clonotype has ten or more counts. The chain links TRBV5-1 to TRBJ1-1; possibly TRBD1 for D (5 bases). The germline V and J ends were trimmed by 4 bases and 1 base, with 8 bases remaining between them. CDR1 is SGHRS, CDR2 YFSETQ, per germline. The CDR3 extends over 13 amino acids. The CDR3 DNA follows: TGCGCCAGCAGCGGGGGTACGAACACTGAAGCTTTCTTT. This encodes CASSGGTNTEAFF.

This clonotype has just a few counts. The chain couples TRBV5-1 to TRBJ1-1; no definite D call. The germline CDR1 and CDR2 sequences are SGHRS and YFSETQ. Trimming took 1 base from V and 1 from J, leaving 14 bases between them. CDR3 length equals 16 residues. CDR3 residues: CASSLQPQPANTEAFF. DNA for the CDR3: TGCGCCAGCAGCTTGCAGCCTCAGCCGGCGAACACTGAAGCTTTCTTT.

This clonotype was observed a few times. The rearrangement uses TRBV20-1 and TRBJ2-3; D possibly corresponds to TRBD2 (5 bases). The CDR3 loop spans 15 amino acids. Per the germline V gene, CDR1 is DFQATT and CDR2 is SNEGSKA (reference sequence). Trimming cost V 3 bases and J 2 bases, with 15 bases left between them. The DNA of the CDR3 is TGCAGTGCTAGTCGCGGGCTAGGCCCCACAGATACGCAGTATTTT. It yields the protein CSASRGLGPTDTQYF.

This clonotype appeared once. V usage is TRBV7-9 and J usage is TRBJ2-1, with TRBD1 as a possible D gene (6 bases). The V end was cut by 5 bases, the J end by 4 bases, with 15 bases between. CDR3 length equals 15 residues. From germline, CDR1 is SEHNR and CDR2 FQNEAQ (reference sequence). CDR3: CASSPQGMGYNEQFF. CDR3 bases: TGTGCCAGCAGCCCACAGGGAATGGGGTACAATGAGCAGTTCTTC.

This clonotype was seen only a few times. The chain carries TRBV18 and TRBJ1-2; D gene ambiguous. The CDR3 length is 11 residues. Trimming took off 8 bases at V and 7 bases at J, with 11 bases between the two ends. CDR1 and CDR2 (germline): KGHSH, LQKENI. CDR3 sequence: CASTRESGYTF. CDR3 nucleotides: TGTGCCAGCACCCGGGAGTCTGGCTACACCTTC.

This clonotype was observed a handful of times. The genes are TRBV5-1 and TRBJ1-1; a possible D gene is TRBD1 (6 bases). There are 14 residues in the CDR3. From germline, CDR1 is SGHRS and CDR2 YFSETQ. Trimming cost V 7 bases and J 1 base, with 14 bases left between them. The CDR3 region has the DNA TGCGCCAGCTTCGAGGGGGGAGCGAACACTGAAGCTTTCTTT. Its protein product is CASFEGGANTEAFF.

The rearrangement uses TRBV18 and TRBJ2-1, with TRBD2 matching over 11 bases. The CDR3 runs to 15 residues. With 4 bases clipped from V and 6 bases from J, the junction kept 5 bases outside the gene matches. Germline CDR1 reads KGHSH; CDR2 reads LQKENI. The CDR3 sequence is CASSRPGLAANEQFF. The CDR3, as DNA: TGTGCCAGCTCACGACCGGGACTAGCGGCCAATGAGCAGTTCTTC.

The chain combines TRBV20-1 with TRBJ2-2; D perhaps matches TRBD2 (5 bases). Germline CDR1 reads DFQATT; CDR2 reads SNEGSKA (reference sequence). Trimming took off 6 bases at V and 5 bases at J, with 19 bases between the two ends. The CDR3 length is 15 residues. The CDR3 is CSAKDHTGLTGELFF. The CDR3 nucleotides are TGCAGTGCGAAGGACCACACGGGGTTGACCGGGGAGCTGTTTTTT.

The gene calls are TRBV9 and TRBJ2-2, with D uncertain. V lost 4 bases and J lost 3, with 10 bases in between. Germline CDR1 reads SGDLS; CDR2 reads YYNGEE. This CDR3 is built from 14 residues. CDR3 DNA sequence: TGTGCCAGCAGCCCCCATGGGTACACCGGGGAGCTGTTTTTT. This gives the protein CASSPHGYTGELFF.

V is TRBV10-3 and J is TRBJ2-4; D is ambiguous. The CDR3 runs to 16 residues. V dropped 0 bases and J dropped 0 bases, with 9 bases sitting between them. Germline CDR1 ENHRY, CDR2 SYGVKD. CDR3 protein: CAISESDDGAKNIQYF. The CDR3, as DNA: TGTGCCATCAGTGAGTCGGACGACGGAGCCAAAAACATTCAGTACTTC.

This clonotype appeared many times. J is TRBJ2-1 and V is TRBV27, with 8 bases matching TRBD2. CDR1 is MNHEY and CDR2 is SMNVEV in the germline V gene (reference sequence). This CDR3 contains 16 residues. The trim removed 0 bases at V and 9 bases at J, leaving 10 bases unmatched. This CDR3 reads CASSLSGGGPTSEQFF. For the CDR3, the DNA is TGTGCCAGCAGTTTATCCGGCGGGGGGCCCACCAGTGAGCAGTTCTTC.